Sequencing of this T cell receptor (beta chain) was carried out in a study of vaccination effects on CD4 cells after COVID-19 (dated by TCRdb to between 2021 and 2024). About the study as a whole: Each participant received two doses of an mRNA SARS-CoV-2 vaccine, either BNT162b2 or mRNA-1273. In both COVID-19 convalescent patients and infection-naive vaccine recipients, the study compared SARS-CoV-2 spike-specific CD4+ TCR repertoires from before mRNA vaccination with those from after it. Altogether, around 11 COVID-19 convalescent patients and several SARS-CoV-2-naive healthy vaccine recipients made up the full study. In the study, cultures from other donors were sequenced using the Oncomine TCR Beta short-read assay on an Illumina iSeq 100.

V drops 4 bases and J drops 0 bases, leaving 7 bases in between. Taken from the germline V gene, the CDR1 and CDR2 loops are SGHRS and YFSETQ. From the cysteine through the phenylalanine, the CDR3 covers 14 amino acids. The sequence is cut down to CDR3 DNA, 42 bases in frame from base 1. Beyond this particular receptor, the publication reports: At late post-vaccination timepoints, both infection-induced and vaccine-induced clones showed marked clonal contraction, consistent with waning T cell responses. Limitations of the study were the small number of convalescent patients and the absence of early post-infection timepoints. Among healthy vaccine recipients, nearly all vaccine-induced clones were SARS-CoV-2 mono-reactive, and only 1 of 255 was cross-reactive with common cold coronaviruses.

The ViraFEST assay stimulated PBMC with viral peptide pools and then used TCR sequencing to identify antigen-specific CD4+ T cell clonotypes by expansion. After about 10 days of culture, CD4+ T cells were isolated with the EasySep CD4+ T cell isolation kit. The absence of prior SARS-CoV-2 infection in healthy vaccine recipients was confirmed by negative nucleocapsid antibodies before and after vaccination. About 1.8 million PBMC per well were cultured with approximately 10 ug/ml peptides in IMDM containing roughly 5% human AB serum, 10 IU/ml IL-2 and gentamicin. Half of the culture medium was replaced with fresh IL-2-containing medium on days 3 and 7. Each peptide stimulation condition was cultured in triplicate wells unless otherwise noted. Using Ficoll-Paque Plus gradient centrifugation, PBMC were separated from whole blood and then either used fresh or cryopreserved at -140C. The overlapping peptide pools covered the spike proteins of SARS-CoV-2 as well as those of the common cold coronaviruses HCoV-NL63, HCoV-OC43 and HCoV-229E. The QIAamp micro DNA kit was used to extract genomic DNA from the cultured CD4+ T cells.

Preparation of the library involved the immunoSEQ multiplex PCR assay. DNA from the CD4+ T cells that had been cultured and isolated underwent TCR beta CDR3 sequencing. In the authors' own workflow: The analysis removed non-productive TCR sequences, trimmed reads to the CDR3 region, and retained only CDR3s that were 7 or more amino acids long. Antigen-specific clonotypes were identified with the MANAFEST web app by comparing expansion in peptide wells against reference cultures. For clones to be considered positive, expansion at FDR<0.05 versus reference and all other wells, an odds ratio above 5, and a frequency above 0.1% in two replicate wells were required. A clonotype was called cross-reactive if it was significantly expanded both in SARS-CoV-2 spike wells and in at least one common cold coronavirus spike condition. CDR3 similarity was assessed by Levenshtein distance with the stringdist R package, and unrooted trees were built with ape in R 3.6.1. TCRdb mirrors the immuneACCESS table, restricted to in-frame sequences. Some clones are absent from its copies; in checked studies, under half trace to an unresolved V gene, and the reason for the others is unknown. Clone size and the V and J calls come from that table; the DNA yielded D and trimming. The sample has tens of thousands of clones on record, approximately 74% of them singletons. Under 2% of the sample belongs to the ten largest clones.

Concerning this clone itself: Its antigen target is currently unknown. No much larger clone is present one base from it, and per-base qualities are unavailable.

This material consisted of CD4+ T cells from PBMCs cultured with HCoV-229E spike peptides, taken before COVID-19 vaccination. Reading the label with the study, this specimen's cell subset or site is: HCoV-229E spike overlapping peptide pool stimulation. This chain is built from TRBV5-1 and TRBJ1-4, with an unclear D gene assignment. This sequence was found in a human donor who received a COVID-19 vaccine. The encoded CDR3 is CASSPGTTNEKLFF. Here is the DNA: TGCGCCAGCAGCCCCGGAACAACTAATGAAAAACTGTTTTTT.